This TCR beta chain was profiled in a study of T cell repertoires in aging, cancer and after chemotherapy. As for the study in general: Donor ages fell into six groups from 30 or younger up to 70 or older. Glioblastoma patients receiving temozolomide-based therapy gave paired samples before and after chemotherapy.

Rearranged V-D-J TRB sequences were amplified with a mixed TRB-A/B primer pool. TCRdb reprocessed the multiplex PCR reads via MiXCR and lists one record per CDR3 protein. The top ten clones hold 17% of a sample with around 20,000 distinct CDR3 sequences, about 37% of them seen once. The ends were cut back, 11 bases at V and 5 bases at J, with 18 bases in the middle. CDR1 is MNHNS, CDR2 SASEGT, per germline. There are 14 residues in the CDR3. The template was genomic DNA from peripheral blood, not RNA. Material for sequencing was blood. V usage is TRBV6-1 and J usage is TRBJ1-4; possibly TRBD1 for D (6 bases). This receptor was obtained from a human donor with a solid tumor. CDR3 nucleotides: TGTGCCCTCGGGAAGGGGGAAGGGAATGAAAAACTGTTTTTT. It specifies CALGKGEGNEKLFF.